Presented here are 16 T cell receptor beta chains from one specimen sequenced in a study of blood T cell repertoires in COVID-19. Repertoires were generated with immunoSEQ multiplex PCR, while TCRdb's copy carries only in-frame clones and drops some. This sample has 200,000 or so clones, with around 84% found just once. Sequencing was carried out using peripheral blood. These receptors were collected from a man in his thirties or forties with active or convalescent COVID-19.

This clone came up a few times. The chain joins TRBV6-1 to TRBJ1-1; TRBD1 might be the D (5 bases). This CDR3 comprises 16 residues. Germline lookup yields CDR1 MNHNS and CDR2 SASEGT. Trimming removed 0 bases from V and 5 bases from J, with 16 bases in between. The chain's CDR3 is CASSEALGGGNTEAFF. The DNA of the CDR3 is TGTGCCAGCAGTGAAGCTTTGGGGGGTGGGAATACTGAAGCTTTCTTT.

The chain recombines TRBV10-2 with TRBJ1-1; maybe TRBD1 (5 bases). The CDR3 is 16 residues long. The V end was cut by 2 bases, the J end by 1 base, with 14 bases between. Germline lookup yields CDR1 WSHSY and CDR2 SAAADI. For the CDR3, the DNA is TGCGCCAGCAGTGAGGGGGCCGCAGGGAAGAACACTGAAGCTTTCTTT. Its protein product is CASSEGAAGKNTEAFF.

The rearrangement joins TRBV5-1 to TRBJ2-5, with D possibly TRBD2 on 6 matching bases. The V end lost 0 bases, the J end lost 2 bases, and 14 bases lay between the germline ends. This CDR3 has 16 residues. Germline V gene sequence: CDR1 SGHRS, CDR2 YFSETQ. The CDR3 protein is CASSLDPVGLQETQYF. For the CDR3, the DNA is TGCGCCAGCAGCTTGGACCCAGTAGGACTACAAGAGACCCAGTACTTC.

V is TRBV4-1 and J is TRBJ1-1; maybe TRBD1 (6 bases). Looked up from germline, CDR1 is MGHRA and CDR2 is YSYEKL. The CDR3 extends over 14 amino acids. V shed 3 bases and J shed 4 bases, with 12 bases lying between them. The CDR3 reads CASSHRTGTTEAFF. CDR3 bases: TGCGCCAGCAGCCATAGAACAGGGACCACTGAAGCTTTCTTT.

The chain uses TRBV24-1 and TRBJ1-4, with D perhaps TRBD1 (6 bases). V was shortened by 8 bases and J by 4 bases, with 22 bases between the two germline ends. CDR3 size: 17 residues. CDR1 and CDR2 from the germline V gene are KGHDR and SFDVKD. The CDR3 sequence is CATNPSPTGPFNEKLFF. The CDR3 DNA follows: TGTGCCACCAATCCGTCACCCACAGGGCCCTTTAATGAAAAACTGTTTTTT.

The chain links TRBV7-9 to TRBJ2-5; D possibly corresponds to TRBD2 (6 bases). The V end was cut by 1 base, the J end by 2 bases, with 14 bases between. Germline CDR1 SEHNR, CDR2 FQNEAQ (reference sequence). CDR3 length: 16 amino acids. CDR3 protein: CASSLESRGKQETQYF. The CDR3 DNA reads TGTGCCAGCAGCTTAGAGTCCCGGGGGAAACAAGAGACCCAGTACTTC.

The gene calls are TRBV30 and TRBJ2-1; 8 bases are shared with TRBD1. The junction had 7 bases not matched to a gene; V was cut back by 7 bases and J by 8 bases. In germline, CDR1 is GTSNPN, CDR2 SVGIG (reference sequence). The CDR3 is 12 residues long. CDR3 bases: TGTGCCTATCGGACAGGGAAGTATGAGCAGTTCTTC. This gives the protein CAYRTGKYEQFF. Supplemented by reference TRBV30 and TRBJ2-1, the full variable domain reads SQTIHQWPATLVQPVGSPLSLECTVEGTSNPNLYWYRQAAGRGLQLLFYSVGIGQISSEVPQNLSASRPQDRQFILSSKKLLLSDSGFYLCAYRTGKYEQFFGPGTRLTVL.

CDR3 in DNA: TGCGCCAGCAGTGTGAGGCAGAACACTGAAGCTTTCTTT. Its translation is CASSVRQNTEAFF. The chain joins TRBV10-1 to TRBJ1-1; D not certain. The CDR3 runs to 13 residues. CDR1 and CDR2 from the germline V gene are WNHNN and SYGVQD (reference sequence). Trimming left V 4 bases short and J 1 base short, with 7 bases between.

There are many counts of this clone. This sample also contains other DNA sequences that code for the same CDR3. This chain connects TRBV24-1 to TRBJ1-2, with TRBD1 identical over 7 bases. This CDR3 is built from 13 residues. V dropped 6 bases and J dropped 1; count of bases not matched to a gene: 1. Germline V CDR1 and CDR2: KGHDR, SFDVKD. This CDR3 reads CATSQGGNYGYTF. As DNA, the CDR3 is TGTGCCACCAGTCAGGGGGGTAACTATGGCTACACCTTC.

The rearrangement links TRBV4-1 to TRBJ1-4, with D tentatively TRBD1 (5 bases). CDR3 length equals 12 residues. The V end was cut by 8 bases, the J end by 10 bases, with 14 bases between. CDR1 and CDR2 (germline): MGHRA, YSYEKL. CDR3 residues: CASRQGTGKLFF. The DNA of the CDR3 is TGCGCCAGCCGTCAGGGAACGGGAAAACTGTTTTTT.

V gene TRBV4-1 combines with J gene TRBJ1-6; D uncertain. Between the trimmed V and J ends, which lost 1 base and 9 bases, there was a span of 13 bases. Germline V gene sequence: CDR1 MGHRA, CDR2 YSYEKL. CDR3 length: 15 amino acids. Here the CDR3 DNA reads TGCGCCAGCAGCCAAGGATACGGGTCGCGTTCACCCCTCCACTTT. The encoded protein is CASSQGYGSRSPLHF.

The V gene is TRBV6-5, the J gene TRBJ1-2, with TRBD1 identical over 7 bases. The CDR3 sequence is 14 residues long. V shed 6 bases and J 0 bases; nucleotides not matched to a gene: 4. From germline, CDR1 is MNHEY and CDR2 SVGAGI. CDR3 coding DNA: TGTGCCAGCAGAGGGACAGTTACTAACTATGGCTACACCTTC. It translates to CASRGTVTNYGYTF.

The chain links TRBV7-8 to TRBJ2-3, with 8 bases aligning to TRBD2. CDR3 length equals 14 residues. Unmatched junction bases numbered 10, after V lost 10 bases and J lost 4 bases. Germline CDR1 and CDR2: SGHVS and FQNEAQ. CDR3 protein: CANARSGGADTQYF. The CDR3 DNA is TGTGCCAACGCGAGGAGCGGGGGAGCAGATACGCAGTATTTT.

V gene TRBV11-2 combines with J gene TRBJ2-7; 9 nucleotides agree with TRBD1. Germline values: CDR1 SGHAT, CDR2 FQNNGV. This CDR3 is 16 amino acids long. The V and J ends lost 3 bases and 1 base, in that order; junction bases with no gene match: 7. The CDR3 loop reads CASSLMRDRDSYEQYF. As DNA, the CDR3 is TGTGCCAGCAGCTTGATGAGGGACAGGGATTCCTACGAGCAGTACTTC.

The genes are TRBV10-3 and TRBJ1-2, with D tentatively TRBD1 (5 bases). From germline, CDR1 is ENHRY and CDR2 SYGVKD. Trimming removed 3 bases at V and 4 bases at J, with 15 bases between. The CDR3 is 15 residues long. CDR3 sequence: CAISDSLDQGYGYTF. Here the CDR3 DNA reads TGTGCCATCAGTGACTCCCTAGATCAGGGCTATGGCTACACCTTC.

The CDR3 bases are TGTGCCAGCAGCGTAGGAGGCAGGGTGATTGACTATGGCTACACCTTC. It codes for CASSVGGRVIDYGYTF. The V call is TRBV9, the J call TRBJ1-2; perhaps TRBD1 as D (5 bases). Germline V CDR1 and CDR2: SGDLS, YYNGEE. This CDR3 is built from 16 residues. The V end lost 0 bases, the J end lost 3 bases, and 15 bases lay between the germline ends.